One T cell receptor beta chain is described in this entry. Profiled with immunoSEQ multiplex PCR; TCRdb holds only in-frame clones, not every one. The sample includes some 30,000 clones, around 90% seen only once; the top ten take roughly 1.9%. This entry is derived from a study of PD-L1 blockade in urothelial cancer. Germline loops: CDR1 SGHDT, CDR2 YYEEEE. The CDR3 extends over 16 amino acids. The V gene end was trimmed by 3 bases and the J gene end by 5 bases; junction bases not matched to a gene: 13. The chain carries TRBV5-6 and TRBJ2-5, with 7 bases lining up with TRBD1. This receptor was taken from a man over 45 with urothelial cancer. This material consisted of PBMCs, taken around atezolizumab (anti-PD-L1) treatment. For the CDR3, the DNA is TGTGCCAGCAGCTCAATTACAGACAGGGTCGGTGAGACCCAGTACTTC. The encoded protein is CASSSITDRVGETQYF.